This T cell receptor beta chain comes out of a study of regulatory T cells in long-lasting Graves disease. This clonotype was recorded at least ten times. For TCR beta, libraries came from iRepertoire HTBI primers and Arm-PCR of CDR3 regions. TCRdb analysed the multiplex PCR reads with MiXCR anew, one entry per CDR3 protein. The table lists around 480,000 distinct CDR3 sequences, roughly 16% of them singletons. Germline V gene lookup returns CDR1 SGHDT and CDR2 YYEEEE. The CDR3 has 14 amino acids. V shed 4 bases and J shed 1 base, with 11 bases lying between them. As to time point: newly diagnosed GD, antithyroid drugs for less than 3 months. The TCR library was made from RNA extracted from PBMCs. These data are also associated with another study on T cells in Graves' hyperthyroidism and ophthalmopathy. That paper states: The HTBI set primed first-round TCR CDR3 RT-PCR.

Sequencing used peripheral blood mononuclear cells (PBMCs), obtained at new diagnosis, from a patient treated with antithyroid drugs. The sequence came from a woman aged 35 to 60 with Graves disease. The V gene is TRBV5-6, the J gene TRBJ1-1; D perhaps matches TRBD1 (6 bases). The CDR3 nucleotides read TGTGCCAGCAGCCTTCTGACAGGGAACACTGAAGCTTTCTTT. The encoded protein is CASSLLTGNTEAFF.